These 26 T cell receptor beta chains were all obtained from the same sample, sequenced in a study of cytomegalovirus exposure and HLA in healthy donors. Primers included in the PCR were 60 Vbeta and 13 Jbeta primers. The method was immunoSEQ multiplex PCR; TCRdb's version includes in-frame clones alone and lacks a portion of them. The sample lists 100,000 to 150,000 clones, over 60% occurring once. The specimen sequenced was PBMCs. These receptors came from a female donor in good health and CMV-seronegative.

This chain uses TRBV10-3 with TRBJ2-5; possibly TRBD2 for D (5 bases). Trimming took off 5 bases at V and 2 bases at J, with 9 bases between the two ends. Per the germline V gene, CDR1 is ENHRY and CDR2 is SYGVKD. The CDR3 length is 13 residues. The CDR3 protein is CAISPSGQETQYF. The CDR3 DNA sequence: TGTGCCATCAGTCCGAGCGGACAAGAGACCCAGTACTTC.

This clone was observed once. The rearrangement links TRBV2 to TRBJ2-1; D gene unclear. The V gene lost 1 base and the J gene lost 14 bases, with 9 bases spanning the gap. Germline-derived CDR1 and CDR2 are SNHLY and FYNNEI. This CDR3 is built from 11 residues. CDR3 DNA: TGTGCCAGCAGTGAAGTCCACCTAAAGTTCTTC. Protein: CASSEVHLKFF.

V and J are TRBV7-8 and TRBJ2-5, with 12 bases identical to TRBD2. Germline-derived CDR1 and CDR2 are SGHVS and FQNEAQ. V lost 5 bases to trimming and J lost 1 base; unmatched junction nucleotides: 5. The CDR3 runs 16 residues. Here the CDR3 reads CASSRQLAGGQETQYF. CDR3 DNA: TGTGCCAGCAGCAGACAACTAGCGGGGGGCCAAGAGACCCAGTACTTC.

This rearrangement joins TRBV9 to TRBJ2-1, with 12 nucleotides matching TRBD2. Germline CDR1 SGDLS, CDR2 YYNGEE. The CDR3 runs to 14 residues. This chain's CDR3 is CASSGTSGYNEQFF. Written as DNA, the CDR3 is TGTGCTTCGTCCGGGACTAGCGGGTACAATGAGCAGTTCTTC.

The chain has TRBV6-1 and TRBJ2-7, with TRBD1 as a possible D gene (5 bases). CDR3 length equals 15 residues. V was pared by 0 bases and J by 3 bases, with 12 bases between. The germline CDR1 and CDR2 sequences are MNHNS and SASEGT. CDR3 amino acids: CASSEAAGQFYEQYF. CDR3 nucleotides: TGTGCCAGCAGTGAAGCGGCAGGGCAGTTCTACGAGCAGTACTTC.

The CDR3 loop reads CASSEPAGGYGYTF. The CDR3 DNA follows: TGTGCCAGCAGCGAACCCGCGGGGGGCTATGGCTACACCTTC. The V gene is TRBV7-9, the J gene TRBJ1-2, with D possibly TRBD1 on 5 matching bases. This CDR3 comprises 14 residues. V dropped 5 bases and J dropped 4 bases, with 14 bases sitting between them. Germline V gives CDR1 SEHNR, CDR2 FQNEAQ (reference sequence).

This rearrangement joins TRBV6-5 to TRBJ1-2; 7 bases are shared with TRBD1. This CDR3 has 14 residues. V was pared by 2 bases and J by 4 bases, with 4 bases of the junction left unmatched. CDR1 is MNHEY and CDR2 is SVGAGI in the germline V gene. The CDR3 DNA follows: TGTGCCAGCAGTTACCAGCGGACAGGCTATGGCTACACCTTC. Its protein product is CASSYQRTGYGYTF.

In DNA, the CDR3 is TGCGCCAGCAGTCCAGACAGGTCAGGACAGCCCCAGCATTTT. Translated, it gives CASSPDRSGQPQHF. The rearrangement joins TRBV5-1 to TRBJ1-5, with D possibly being TRBD1 (6 bases). The V end lost 5 bases, the J end lost 7 bases, and 16 bases lay between the germline ends. Germline CDR1 is SGHRS and CDR2 is YFSETQ. This CDR3 comprises 14 residues. The variable domain in full, completed from reference TRBV5-1 and TRBJ1-5, reads KAGVTQTPRYLIKTRGQQVTLSCSPISGHRSVSWYQQTPGQGLQFLFEYFSETQRNKGNFPGRFSGRQFSNSRSEMNVSTLELGDSALYLCASSPDRSGQPQHFGDGTRLSIL.

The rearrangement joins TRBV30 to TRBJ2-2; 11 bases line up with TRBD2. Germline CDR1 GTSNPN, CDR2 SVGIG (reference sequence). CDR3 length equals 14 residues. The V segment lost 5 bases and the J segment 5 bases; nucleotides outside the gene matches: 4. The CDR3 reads CAWGGLAVTGELFF. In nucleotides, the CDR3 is TGTGCCTGGGGGGGACTAGCGGTTACCGGGGAGCTGTTTTTT.

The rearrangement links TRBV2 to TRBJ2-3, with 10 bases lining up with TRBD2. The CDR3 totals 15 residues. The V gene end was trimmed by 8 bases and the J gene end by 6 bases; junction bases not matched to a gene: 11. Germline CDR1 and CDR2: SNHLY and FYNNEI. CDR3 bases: TGTGCCAGCGAGCGGGGGGGTAATTTGGAGGATACGCAGTATTTT. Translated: CASERGGNLEDTQYF.

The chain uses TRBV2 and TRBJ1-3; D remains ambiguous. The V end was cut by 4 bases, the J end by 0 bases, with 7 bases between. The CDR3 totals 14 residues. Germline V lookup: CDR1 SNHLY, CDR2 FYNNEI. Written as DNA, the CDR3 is TGTGCCAGCAGTGTTTCCCGCTCTGGAAACACCATATATTTT. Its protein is CASSVSRSGNTIYF.

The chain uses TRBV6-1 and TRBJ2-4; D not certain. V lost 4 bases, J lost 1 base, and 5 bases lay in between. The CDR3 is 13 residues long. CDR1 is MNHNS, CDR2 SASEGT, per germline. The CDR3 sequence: CASSAGAKNIQYF. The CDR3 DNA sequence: TGTGCCAGCAGTGCCGGGGCCAAAAACATTCAGTACTTC.

CDR3 nucleotides: TGCGCCAGCAGCATTGCTGCAGGGATTGATCGTGGTCAGCCCCAGCATTTT. Residues: CASSIAAGIDRGQPQHF. The chain links TRBV4-1 to TRBJ1-5; possibly TRBD1 for D (5 bases). CDR1 and CDR2 from the germline V gene are MGHRA and YSYEKL. The CDR3 contains 17 residues. V was trimmed by 5 bases and J by 6 bases, leaving 23 bases between them.

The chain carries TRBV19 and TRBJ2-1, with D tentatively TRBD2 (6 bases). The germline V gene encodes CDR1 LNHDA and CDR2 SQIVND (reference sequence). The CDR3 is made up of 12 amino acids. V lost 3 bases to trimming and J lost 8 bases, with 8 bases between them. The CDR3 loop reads CASSMGGHEQFF. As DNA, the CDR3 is TGTGCCAGTAGTATGGGGGGACATGAGCAGTTCTTC.

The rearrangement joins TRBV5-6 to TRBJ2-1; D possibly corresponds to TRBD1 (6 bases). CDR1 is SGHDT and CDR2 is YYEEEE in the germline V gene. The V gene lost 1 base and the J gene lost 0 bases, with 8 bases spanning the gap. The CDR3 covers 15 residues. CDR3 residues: CASSLWTVSYNEQFF. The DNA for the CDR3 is TGTGCCAGCAGCTTGTGGACAGTCTCCTACAATGAGCAGTTCTTC.

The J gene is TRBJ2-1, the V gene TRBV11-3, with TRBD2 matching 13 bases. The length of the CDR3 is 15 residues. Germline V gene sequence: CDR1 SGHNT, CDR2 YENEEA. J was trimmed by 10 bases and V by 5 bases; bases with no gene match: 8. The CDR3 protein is CASSTGLAGPKEQFF. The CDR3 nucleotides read TGTGCCAGCAGCACGGGACTAGCGGGGCCAAAGGAGCAGTTCTTC.

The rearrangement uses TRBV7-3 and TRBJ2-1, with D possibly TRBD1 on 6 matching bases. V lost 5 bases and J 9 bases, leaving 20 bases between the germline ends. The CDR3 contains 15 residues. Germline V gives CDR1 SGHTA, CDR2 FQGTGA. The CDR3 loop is CASSVDKLRGSEQFF. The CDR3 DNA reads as TGTGCCAGCAGCGTGGACAAACTTAGGGGGAGTGAGCAGTTCTTC.

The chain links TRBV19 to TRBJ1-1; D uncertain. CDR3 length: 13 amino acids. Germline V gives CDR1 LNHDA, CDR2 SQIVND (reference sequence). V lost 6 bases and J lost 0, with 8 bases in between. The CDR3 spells CASSLGVNTEAFF. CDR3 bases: TGTGCCAGTAGCCTAGGAGTGAACACTGAAGCTTTCTTT.

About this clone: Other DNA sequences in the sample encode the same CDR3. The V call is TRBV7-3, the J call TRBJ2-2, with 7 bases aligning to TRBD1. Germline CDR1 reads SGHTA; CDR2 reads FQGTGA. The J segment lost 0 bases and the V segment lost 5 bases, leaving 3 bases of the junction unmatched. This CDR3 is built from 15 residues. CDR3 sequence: CASSPGTANTGELFF. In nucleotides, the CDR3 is TGTGCCAGCAGCCCTGGGACAGCGAACACCGGGGAGCTGTTTTTT.

For the CDR3, the DNA is TGTGCCAGCTCACCCCCCGCGACAGCGTCCTATGGCTACACCTTC. Translated: CASSPPATASYGYTF. The V and J genes are TRBV18 and TRBJ1-2; possible D gene TRBD1, 5 bases. Germline assignment: CDR1 KGHSH and CDR2 LQKENI. The CDR3 covers 15 residues. The V end lost 3 bases, the J end lost 4 bases, and 15 bases lay between the germline ends.

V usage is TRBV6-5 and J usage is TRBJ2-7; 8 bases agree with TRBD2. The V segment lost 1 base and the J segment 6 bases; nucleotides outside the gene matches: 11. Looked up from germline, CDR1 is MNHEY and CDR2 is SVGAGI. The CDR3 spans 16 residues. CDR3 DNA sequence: TGTGCCAGCAGTTACTATAAGGGACTAGGGGAGCGCGAGCAGTACTTC. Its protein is CASSYYKGLGEREQYF.

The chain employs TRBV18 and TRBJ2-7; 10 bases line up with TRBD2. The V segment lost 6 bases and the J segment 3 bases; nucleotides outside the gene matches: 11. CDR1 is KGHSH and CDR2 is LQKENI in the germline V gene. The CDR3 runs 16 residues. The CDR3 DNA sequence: TGTGCCAGCTCCCGTACTAGCGGGGCCCCCCTCTACGAGCAGTACTTC. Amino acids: CASSRTSGAPLYEQYF.

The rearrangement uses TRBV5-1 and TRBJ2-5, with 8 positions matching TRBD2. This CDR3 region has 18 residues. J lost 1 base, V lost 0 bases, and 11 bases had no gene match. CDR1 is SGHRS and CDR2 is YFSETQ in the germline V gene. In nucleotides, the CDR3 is TGCGCCAGCAGCTTGGCGGTAGGGGCTAGCGGGCCCCAAGAGACCCAGTACTTC. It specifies CASSLAVGASGPQETQYF.

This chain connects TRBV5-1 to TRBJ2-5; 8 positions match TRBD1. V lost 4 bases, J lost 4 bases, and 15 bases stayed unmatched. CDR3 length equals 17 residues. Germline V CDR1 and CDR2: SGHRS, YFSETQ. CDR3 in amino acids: CASSAGLTGGRVETQYF. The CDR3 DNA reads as TGCGCCAGCAGCGCCGGACTAACAGGGGGTAGGGTAGAGACCCAGTACTTC. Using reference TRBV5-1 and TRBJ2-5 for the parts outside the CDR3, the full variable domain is KAGVTQTPRYLIKTRGQQVTLSCSPISGHRSVSWYQQTPGQGLQFLFEYFSETQRNKGNFPGRFSGRQFSNSRSEMNVSTLELGDSALYLCASSAGLTGGRVETQYFGPGTRLLVL.

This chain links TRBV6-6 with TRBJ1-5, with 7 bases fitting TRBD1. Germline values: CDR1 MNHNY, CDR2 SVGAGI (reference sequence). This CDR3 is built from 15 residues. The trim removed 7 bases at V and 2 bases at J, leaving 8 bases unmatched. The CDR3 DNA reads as TGTGCCAGCACCAGGGGGGAAGTCGGCAATCAGCCCCAGCATTTT. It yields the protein CASTRGEVGNQPQHF.

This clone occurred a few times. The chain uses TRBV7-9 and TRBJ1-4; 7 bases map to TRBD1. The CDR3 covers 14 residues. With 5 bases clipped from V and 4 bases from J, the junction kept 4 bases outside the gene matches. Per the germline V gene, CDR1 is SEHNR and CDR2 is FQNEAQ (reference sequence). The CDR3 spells CASSRGQSNEKLFF. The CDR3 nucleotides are TGTGCCAGCAGCCGGGGACAGAGTAATGAAAAACTGTTTTTT.